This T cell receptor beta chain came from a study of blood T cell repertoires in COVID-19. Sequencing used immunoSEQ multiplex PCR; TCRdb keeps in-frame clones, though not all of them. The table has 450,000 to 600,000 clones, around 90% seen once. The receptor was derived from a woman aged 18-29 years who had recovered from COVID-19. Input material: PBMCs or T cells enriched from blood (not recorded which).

For the CDR3, the DNA is TGTGCCAGCAGCCCAAGGACACCCTTCGCTCCTAAATTCTCATATGGCTACACCTTC. Encoded protein: CASSPRTPFAPKFSYGYTF. The rearrangement links TRBV11-3 to TRBJ1-2, with a possible D match to TRBD1 (5 bases). V lost 5 bases and J lost 5, with 30 bases in between. Germline CDR1 is SGHNT and CDR2 is YENEEA. This CDR3 is built from 19 residues.